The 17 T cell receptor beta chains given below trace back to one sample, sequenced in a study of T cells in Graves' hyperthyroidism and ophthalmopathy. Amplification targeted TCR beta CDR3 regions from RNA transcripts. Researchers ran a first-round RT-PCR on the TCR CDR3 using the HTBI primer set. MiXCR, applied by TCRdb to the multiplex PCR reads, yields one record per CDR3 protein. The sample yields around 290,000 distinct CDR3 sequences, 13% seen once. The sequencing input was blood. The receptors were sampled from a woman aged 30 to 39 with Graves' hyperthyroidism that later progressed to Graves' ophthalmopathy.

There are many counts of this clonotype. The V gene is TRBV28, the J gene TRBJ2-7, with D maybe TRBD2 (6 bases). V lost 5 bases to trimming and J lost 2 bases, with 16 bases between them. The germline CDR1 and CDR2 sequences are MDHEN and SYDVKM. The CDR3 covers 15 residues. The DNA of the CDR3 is TGTGCCAGCAGTCCCTCAGGAGGGGCGACCTACGAGCAGTACTTC. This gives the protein CASSPSGGATYEQYF.

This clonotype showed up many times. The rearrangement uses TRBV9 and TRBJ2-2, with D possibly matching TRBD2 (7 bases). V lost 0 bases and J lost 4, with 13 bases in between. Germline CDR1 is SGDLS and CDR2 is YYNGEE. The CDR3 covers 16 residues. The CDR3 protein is CASSVAGGLGTGELFF. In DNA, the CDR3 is TGTGCCAGCAGCGTAGCCGGGGGGCTGGGCACCGGGGAGCTGTTTTTT.

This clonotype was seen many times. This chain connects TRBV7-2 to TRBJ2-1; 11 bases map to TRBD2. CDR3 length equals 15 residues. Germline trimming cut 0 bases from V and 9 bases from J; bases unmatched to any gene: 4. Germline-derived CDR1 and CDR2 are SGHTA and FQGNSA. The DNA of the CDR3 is TGTGCCAGCAGCTTAGCCCTAGCGGGAGGAGGTGAGCAGTTCTTC. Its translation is CASSLALAGGGEQFF.

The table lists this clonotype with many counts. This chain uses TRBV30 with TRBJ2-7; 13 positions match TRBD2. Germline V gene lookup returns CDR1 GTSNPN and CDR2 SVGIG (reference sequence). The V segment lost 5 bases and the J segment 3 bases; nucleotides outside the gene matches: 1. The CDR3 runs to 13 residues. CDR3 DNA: TGTGCCTGGGGGACTAGCGGGAACTACGAGCAGTACTTC. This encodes CAWGTSGNYEQYF.

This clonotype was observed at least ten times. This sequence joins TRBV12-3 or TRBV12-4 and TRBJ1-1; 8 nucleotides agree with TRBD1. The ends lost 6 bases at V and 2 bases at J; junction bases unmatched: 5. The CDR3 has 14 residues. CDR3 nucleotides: TGTGCCAGCAGCTGGGACAGGATAAACACTGAAGCTTTCTTT. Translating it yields CASSWDRINTEAFF.

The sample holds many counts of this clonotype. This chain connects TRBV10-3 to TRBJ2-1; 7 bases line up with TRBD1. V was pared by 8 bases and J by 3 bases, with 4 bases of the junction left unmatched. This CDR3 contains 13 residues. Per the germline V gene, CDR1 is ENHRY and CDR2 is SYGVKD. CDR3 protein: CAIQGEGYNEQFF. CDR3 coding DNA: TGTGCCATCCAGGGGGAAGGCTACAATGAGCAGTTCTTC.

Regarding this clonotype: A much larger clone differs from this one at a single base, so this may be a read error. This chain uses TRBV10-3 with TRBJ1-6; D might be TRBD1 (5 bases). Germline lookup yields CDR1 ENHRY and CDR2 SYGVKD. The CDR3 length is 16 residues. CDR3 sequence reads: CAISESRGVDNPPLHF. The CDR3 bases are TGTGCCATCAGTGAGTCACGGGGGGTCGATAATCCACCCCTCCACTTT.

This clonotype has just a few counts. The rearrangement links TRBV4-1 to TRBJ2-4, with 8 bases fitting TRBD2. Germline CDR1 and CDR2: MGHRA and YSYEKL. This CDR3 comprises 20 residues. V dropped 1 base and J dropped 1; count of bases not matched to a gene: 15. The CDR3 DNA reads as TGCGCCAGCAGCCAAGGAGTAGCGGGAAGGATTTATACGGCCAAAAACATTCAGTACTTC. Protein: CASSQGVAGRIYTAKNIQYF.

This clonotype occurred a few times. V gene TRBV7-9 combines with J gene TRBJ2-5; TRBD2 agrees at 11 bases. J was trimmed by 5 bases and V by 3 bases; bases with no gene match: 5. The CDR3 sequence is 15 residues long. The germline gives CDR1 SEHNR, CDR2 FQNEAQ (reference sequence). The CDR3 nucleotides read TGTGCCAGCAGCTTGGGACTAGCGGCTGGGGAGACCCAGTACTTC. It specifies CASSLGLAAGETQYF.

CDR3 protein: CASSMGTENPYEQYF. CDR3 bases: TGTGCCAGTAGTATGGGCACCGAGAACCCTTACGAGCAGTACTTC. V usage is TRBV19 and J usage is TRBJ2-7; no clear D. Germline CDR1 reads LNHDA; CDR2 reads SQIVND (reference sequence). The V gene lost 3 bases and the J gene lost 4 bases, with 16 bases spanning the gap. The CDR3 has 15 residues.

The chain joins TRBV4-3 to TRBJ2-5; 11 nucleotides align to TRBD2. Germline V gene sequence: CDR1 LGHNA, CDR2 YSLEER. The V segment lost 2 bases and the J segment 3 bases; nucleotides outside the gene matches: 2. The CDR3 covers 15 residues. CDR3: CASSQTSGSEETQYF. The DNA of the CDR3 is TGCGCCAGCAGCCAAACTAGCGGGAGTGAAGAGACCCAGTACTTC.

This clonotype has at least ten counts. CDR3 loop: CASSLPRWLIIETQYF. In DNA, the CDR3 is TGCGCCAGCAGCTTGCCCAGGTGGTTAATCATAGAGACCCAGTACTTC. V is TRBV5-1 and J is TRBJ2-5, with D hard to call. In germline, CDR1 is SGHRS, CDR2 YFSETQ. V was pared by 1 base and J by 4 bases, with 17 bases between. The CDR3 runs 16 residues.

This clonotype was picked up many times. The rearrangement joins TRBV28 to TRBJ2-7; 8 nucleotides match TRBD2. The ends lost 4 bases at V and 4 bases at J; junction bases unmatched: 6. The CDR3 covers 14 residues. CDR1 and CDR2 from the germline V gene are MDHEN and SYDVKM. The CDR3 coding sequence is TGTGCCAGCAGTTCTCCGGGACTAGAGTACGAGCAGTACTTC. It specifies CASSSPGLEYEQYF.

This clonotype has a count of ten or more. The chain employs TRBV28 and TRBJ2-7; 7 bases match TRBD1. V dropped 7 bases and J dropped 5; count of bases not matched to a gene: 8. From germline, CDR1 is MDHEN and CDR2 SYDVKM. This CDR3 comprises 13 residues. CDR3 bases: TGTGCCAGCACGCCGGGACAGATCAACGAGCAGTACTTC. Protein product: CASTPGQINEQYF.

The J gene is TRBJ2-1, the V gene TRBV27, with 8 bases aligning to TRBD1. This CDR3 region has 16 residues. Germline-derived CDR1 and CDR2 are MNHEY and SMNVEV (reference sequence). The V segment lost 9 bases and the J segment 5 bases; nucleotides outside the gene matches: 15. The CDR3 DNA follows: TGTGCCAGATACCGGCTCCGACAGGGGCTCAACAATGAGCAGTTCTTC. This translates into CARYRLRQGLNNEQFF.

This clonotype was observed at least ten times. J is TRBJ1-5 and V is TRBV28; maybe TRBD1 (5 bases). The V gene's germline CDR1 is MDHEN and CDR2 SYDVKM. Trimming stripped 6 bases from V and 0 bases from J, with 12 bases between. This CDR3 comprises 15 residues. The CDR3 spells CASSSGGYSNQPQHF. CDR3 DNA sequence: TGTGCCAGCAGCTCCGGGGGTTATAGCAATCAGCCCCAGCATTTT.

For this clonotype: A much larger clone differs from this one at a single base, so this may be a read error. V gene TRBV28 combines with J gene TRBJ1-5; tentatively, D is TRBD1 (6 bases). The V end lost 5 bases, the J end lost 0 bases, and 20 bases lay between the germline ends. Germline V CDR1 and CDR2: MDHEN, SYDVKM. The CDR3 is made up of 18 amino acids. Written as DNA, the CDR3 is TGTGCCAGCAGTCTCCCGGGGGCTTTAAGCTATAGCAATCAGCCCCAGCATTTT. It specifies CASSLPGALSYSNQPQHF.